Below are 24 T cell receptor beta chains sequenced from a single sample in a study of blood T cell repertoires in COVID-19. Here immunoSEQ multiplex PCR was the method, and the copy in TCRdb shows in-frame clones only, minus some. The repertoire holds some 78,000 clones, with around 90% as singletons. Sequencing input: peripheral blood. The origin of the receptors is a woman aged 45-65 years in a cohort sampled during active COVID-19.

The chain combines TRBV19 with TRBJ2-5, with 9 nucleotides matching TRBD2. The germline V gene encodes CDR1 LNHDA and CDR2 SQIVND (reference sequence). The CDR3 is made up of 12 amino acids. J lost 4 bases, V lost 6 bases, and 0 bases had no gene match. The CDR3, as DNA: TGTGCCAGTAGACTAGCGGGAGAGACCCAGTACTTC. As protein: CASRLAGETQYF.

The J gene is TRBJ1-6, the V gene TRBV6-5; the D is unclear. Germline V gene data show CDR1 as MNHEY and CDR2 as SVGAGI. The germline V and J ends were trimmed by 6 bases and 9 bases, with 12 bases remaining between them. The CDR3 has 13 amino acids. CDR3 sequence reads: CASRKFGSSPLHF. CDR3 sequence (DNA): TGTGCCAGCAGAAAGTTCGGGAGTTCACCCCTCCACTTT.

The chain joins TRBV5-4 to TRBJ2-1, with 8 bases aligning to TRBD2. The CDR3 runs to 14 residues. Per the germline V gene, CDR1 is SGHNT and CDR2 is YYREEE (reference sequence). The trim removed 6 bases at V and 2 bases at J, leaving 4 bases unmatched. CDR3 nucleotide sequence: TGTGCCAGCACCCGGGGGGGGCCCTACAATGAGCAGTTCTTC. This gives the protein CASTRGGPYNEQFF. The full variable domain, its missing parts supplied by reference TRBV5-4 and TRBJ2-1, is ETGVTQSPTHLIKTRGQQVTLRCSSQSGHNTVSWYQQALGQGPQFIFQYYREEENGRGNFPPRFSGLQFPNYSSELNVNALELDDSALYLCASTRGGPYNEQFFGPGTRLTVL.

This clone was seen once. The rearrangement links TRBV25-1 to TRBJ2-4; the match to TRBD1 covers 10 bases. J was trimmed by 6 bases and V by 3 bases; bases with no gene match: 8. The length of the CDR3 is 16 residues. The germline V gene has CDR1 MGHDK and CDR2 SYGVNS. CDR3 nucleotide sequence: TGTGCCAGCAGTGATCGCGGACAGGGGGGGGTAAACATTCAGTACTTC. Translated, it gives CASSDRGQGGVNIQYF. The full variable domain, with the rest looked up from reference TRBV25-1 and TRBJ2-4, is EADIYQTPRYLVIGTGKKITLECSQTMGHDKMYWYQQDPGMELHLIHYSYGVNSTEKGDLSSESTVSRIRTEHFPLTLESARPSHTSQYLCASSDRGQGGVNIQYFGAGTRLSVL.

This clone was observed once. V is TRBV18 and J is TRBJ2-7; D is perhaps TRBD1 (6 bases). The V end lost 2 bases, the J end lost 2 bases, and 19 bases lay between the germline ends. This CDR3 has 17 amino acids. The V gene's germline CDR1 is KGHSH and CDR2 LQKENI. The CDR3 protein is CASSPVGGQMRTYEQYF. CDR3 nucleotide sequence: TGTGCCAGCTCACCAGTAGGGGGACAAATGCGGACCTACGAGCAGTACTTC.

This chain joins TRBV29-1 and TRBJ1-3, with D uncertain. CDR1 and CDR2 (germline): SQVTM, ANQGSEA. This CDR3 comprises 15 residues. Trimming removed 4 bases from V and 3 bases from J, with 16 bases in between. The CDR3 sequence is CSVGEGDFGGNTIYF. CDR3 nucleotide sequence: TGCAGCGTTGGGGAGGGTGACTTCGGTGGAAACACCATATATTTT.

About this clone: At one boundary the junction diverges from the germline segment, which might be a read error. The rearrangement joins TRBV5-1 to TRBJ2-5, with 14 bases fitting TRBD2. The CDR3 consists of 16 residues. Looked up from germline, CDR1 is SGHRS and CDR2 is YFSETQ. The CDR3 protein is CASILGLAGEQETQYF. The CDR3 nucleotides are TGCGCCAGCATCTTGGGACTAGCGGGAGAGCAAGAGACCCAGTACTTC. The whole variable domain, remainder taken from reference TRBV5-1 and TRBJ2-5, is KAGVTQTPRYLIKTRGQQVTLSCSPISGHRSVSWYQQTPGQGLQFLFEYFSETQRNKGNFPGRFSGRQFSNSRSEMNVSTLELGDSALYLCASILGLAGEQETQYFGPGTRLLVL.

As to this clone: Other DNA sequences in the sample encode the same CDR3. The gene calls are TRBV27 and TRBJ2-5; a possible D gene is TRBD2 (6 bases). This CDR3 is 14 amino acids long. The V gene's germline CDR1 is MNHEY and CDR2 SMNVEV (reference sequence). The ends were cut back, 6 bases at V and 2 bases at J, with 13 bases in the middle. CDR3 DNA sequence: TGTGCCAGCAGCCCCTGGGGGGATCAAGAGACCCAGTACTTC. Its protein product is CASSPWGDQETQYF.

In this sample, this clone turned up a few times. The CDR3 reads CAISEPQEGETQYF. The CDR3 DNA reads TGTGCCATCAGTGAGCCGCAGGAGGGAGAGACCCAGTACTTC. V and J are TRBV10-3 and TRBJ2-5; TRBD2 is a possible D gene (6 bases). This CDR3 has 14 residues. V lost 2 bases, J lost 4 bases, and 11 bases lay in between. Germline values: CDR1 ENHRY, CDR2 SYGVKD.

The chain has TRBV18 and TRBJ1-1; perhaps TRBD1 as D (6 bases). Germline loops: CDR1 KGHSH, CDR2 LQKENI. CDR3 size: 14 residues. Trimming pared 6 bases from V and 7 bases from J, leaving 18 bases between. CDR3 sequence reads: CASSPTGGRVEAFF. The CDR3 nucleotides are TGTGCCAGCTCTCCGACAGGTGGTAGGGTTGAAGCTTTCTTT.

The rearrangement joins TRBV7-9 to TRBJ2-5; 8 positions agree with TRBD1. Germline V CDR1 and CDR2: SEHNR, FQNEAQ (reference sequence). J gave up 4 bases and V 4 bases, and 8 bases lay outside the gene matches. This CDR3 has 15 amino acids. CDR3 residues: CASSYSGGGVETQYF. CDR3 nucleotide sequence: TGTGCCAGCAGCTATTCAGGGGGCGGGGTAGAGACCCAGTACTTC.

The V call is TRBV27, the J call TRBJ2-4, with 7 bases matching TRBD2. J was trimmed by 8 bases and V by 6 bases; bases with no gene match: 10. The CDR3 runs 14 residues. Germline-derived CDR1 and CDR2 are MNHEY and SMNVEV (reference sequence). CDR3 sequence reads: CASSYRTSRDIQYF. For the CDR3, the DNA is TGTGCCAGCAGCTATAGGACTAGTCGTGACATTCAGTACTTC.

The chain is built from TRBV28 and TRBJ2-3, with D hard to call. In germline, CDR1 is MDHEN, CDR2 SYDVKM. The V end was cut by 8 bases, the J end by 2 bases, with 17 bases between. The CDR3 has 15 residues. The CDR3 bases are TGTGCCAGCTCCCTTGCGAACAGCTTCACAGATACGCAGTATTTT. Its protein product is CASSLANSFTDTQYF.

The genes are TRBV28 and TRBJ1-2, with D unclear. V was shortened by 5 bases and J by 8 bases, with 18 bases between the two germline ends. The CDR3 has 14 amino acids. The germline CDR1 and CDR2 sequences are MDHEN and SYDVKM. CDR3: CASSISSQRWGYTF. For the CDR3, the DNA is TGTGCCAGCAGTATATCTAGCCAGAGGTGGGGCTACACCTTC.

The J gene is TRBJ1-6, the V gene TRBV2; 12 bases agree with TRBD1. The CDR3 totals 16 residues. J lost 7 bases, V lost 7 bases, and 8 bases had no gene match. Germline values: CDR1 SNHLY, CDR2 FYNNEI. The CDR3 DNA reads as TGTGCCAGCACCGGGACAGGGGGCTCGGGAAATTCACCCCTCCACTTT. As protein: CASTGTGGSGNSPLHF.

Written as DNA, the CDR3 is TGTGCCAGCAGTGAAGGAGGACATCAAAGCGACGAGCAGTACTTC. This encodes CASSEGGHQSDEQYF. The chain is built from TRBV2 and TRBJ2-7; a weak D match, TRBD1 (5 bases). The CDR3 has 15 amino acids. Between the trimmed V and J ends, which lost 1 base and 5 bases, there was a span of 15 bases. Germline V gene lookup returns CDR1 SNHLY and CDR2 FYNNEI. Combining the CDR3 with reference TRBV2 and TRBJ2-7 gives the whole variable domain EPEVTQTPSHQVTQMGQEVILRCVPISNHLYFYWYRQILGQKVEFLVSFYNNEISEKSEIFDDQFSVERPDGSNFTLKIRSTKLEDSAMYFCASSEGGHQSDEQYFGPGTRLTVT.

The V gene is TRBV19, the J gene TRBJ2-2; D perhaps matches TRBD2 (6 bases). The CDR3 runs to 15 residues. Germline CDR1 is LNHDA and CDR2 is SQIVND (reference sequence). V lost 7 bases, J lost 4 bases, and 16 bases lay in between. CDR3 DNA sequence: TGTGCCAGTACCCCCGGAGGGGTCCCCACCGGGGAGCTGTTTTTT. Its translation: CASTPGGVPTGELFF. Full variable domain (remainder filled in from reference TRBV19 and TRBJ2-2): DGGITQSPKYLFRKEGQNVTLSCEQNLNHDAMYWYRQDPGQGLRLIYYSQIVNDFQKGDIAEGYSVSREKKESFPLTVTSAQKNPTAFYLCASTPGGVPTGELFFGEGSRLTVL.

The J gene is TRBJ1-2, the V gene TRBV6-4; maybe TRBD1 (6 bases). CDR1 and CDR2 from the germline V gene are MRHNA and SNTAGT. The CDR3 is 15 residues long. With 1 base removed from V and 8 bases from J, the gap between germline ends came to 17 bases. DNA of the CDR3: TGTGCCAGCAGTGACTACTCGGGACAATCGGGGGGCTACACCTTC. Amino acids: CASSDYSGQSGGYTF.

V is TRBV28 and J is TRBJ1-1; no clear D gene. This CDR3 spans 13 amino acids. The V and J ends lost 2 bases and 1 base respectively, with 5 bases between them. Germline-derived CDR1 and CDR2 are MDHEN and SYDVKM. The chain's CDR3 is CASSLIANTEAFF. CDR3 sequence (DNA): TGTGCCAGCAGTTTAATAGCGAACACTGAAGCTTTCTTT.

The chain couples TRBV6-5 to TRBJ2-7, with D tentatively TRBD2 (7 bases). Germline CDR1 and CDR2: MNHEY and SVGAGI. The CDR3 contains 15 residues. Trimming took 5 bases from V and 6 from J, leaving 20 bases between them. This CDR3 reads CASSTRGGRVSEQYF. CDR3 nucleotides: TGTGCCAGCAGTACGAGGGGGGGGAGGGTCTCCGAGCAGTACTTC.

This sequence joins TRBV15 and TRBJ1-4; D is unresolved. There are 14 residues in the CDR3. V was shortened by 1 base and J by 3 bases, with 6 bases between the two germline ends. Germline V gives CDR1 LNHNV, CDR2 YYDKDF (reference sequence). CDR3 bases: TGTGCCACCAGCAGAGGGCAGGCTAATGAAAAACTGTTTTTT. Translation: CATSRGQANEKLFF. Full variable domain (missing parts from reference TRBV15 and TRBJ1-4): DAMVIQNPRYQVTQFGKPVTLSCSQTLNHNVMYWYQQKSSQAPKLLFHYYDKDFNNEADTPDNFQSRRPNTSFCFLDIRSPGLGDTAMYLCATSRGQANEKLFFGSGTQLSVL.

V is TRBV28 and J is TRBJ1-5, with D possibly being TRBD1 (5 bases). CDR1 is MDHEN, CDR2 SYDVKM, per germline. CDR3 size: 15 residues. V lost 2 bases to trimming and J lost 0 bases, with 8 bases between them. Here the CDR3 reads CASSLGTYSNQPQHF. CDR3 coding DNA: TGTGCCAGCAGTTTAGGGACTTATAGCAATCAGCCCCAGCATTTT.

The V gene is TRBV11-2, the J gene TRBJ2-5, with D perhaps TRBD1 (6 bases). CDR1 SGHAT and CDR2 FQNNGV come from the germline V gene. The CDR3 totals 14 residues. V lost 1 base to trimming and J lost 5 bases, with 11 bases between them. The CDR3 spells CASSLGQDWETQYF. The CDR3, as DNA: TGTGCCAGCAGCTTAGGACAGGATTGGGAGACCCAGTACTTC.

The chain uses TRBV5-1 and TRBJ2-7; a weak D match, TRBD1 (6 bases). There are 15 residues in the CDR3. The V gene lost 5 bases and the J gene lost 2 bases, with 17 bases spanning the gap. Germline lookup yields CDR1 SGHRS and CDR2 YFSETQ. The CDR3 DNA is TGCGCCAGCAGTCGTGGGGCAGGGGAAACCTACGAGCAGTACTTC. Translating it yields CASSRGAGETYEQYF. The full variable domain, in which reference TRBV5-1 and TRBJ2-7 provide the parts outside the CDR3, is KAGVTQTPRYLIKTRGQQVTLSCSPISGHRSVSWYQQTPGQGLQFLFEYFSETQRNKGNFPGRFSGRQFSNSRSEMNVSTLELGDSALYLCASSRGAGETYEQYFGPGTRLTVT.